This T cell receptor (beta chain) was identified during a study of human T cells and chemical hapten exposure. Turning to the study itself: Minor volume differences among pooled libraries chiefly drove per-sample TCR yield variation.

General study findings and limits: Expanded TCRs were compared with controls, and the expanded TCRs formed significantly more large CDR3 similarity clusters.

Time point reported: pre-sensitization, week 0. The treatment was: therapeutic diphenylcyclopropenone sensitization with weekly scalp DPC. This clonotype turned up a few times. Its antigen is not identified. Source study methods: The number of TCRs in each sample had a median of approximately 99,000 and spanned about 20,000 to 690,600. TCRdb reanalysed the RACE reads using MiXCR and keeps one entry per CDR3 protein. The V and J calls and clone size come from TCRdb's table, not from the authors' own analysis. The table includes around 300,000 distinct CDR3 sequences, 5% to 6.5% detected once. The TCR originated in a woman aged 18-29 years with alopecia areata. Some clones in this sample may be carry-over from other donors' samples. The source material was whole blood, sampled in connection with sensitization to the hapten diphenylcyclopropenone (DPC).

This chain's CDR3 is CASSQVRQETQYF. The CDR3 bases are TGCGCCAGCAGCCAAGTCAGACAAGAGACCCAGTACTTC. The genes are TRBV4-3 and TRBJ2-5; D is ambiguous. Germline V gene data show CDR1 as LGHNA and CDR2 as YSLEER. Trimming cost V 1 base and J 2 bases, with 5 bases left between them. The CDR3 is 13 amino acids.